The rows below give T cell receptor beta chains drawn from one sample of a study of blood T cell repertoires in COVID-19. The repertoire was sequenced with immunoSEQ multiplex PCR; TCRdb's copy has only in-frame clones and lacks some. The repertoire includes some 120,000 clones, roughly 74% of them detected once, and approximately 5.7% sits in the top ten. Sequencing input: peripheral blood. These receptors came from a man aged 55 to 70 with acute or convalescent COVID-19. CDR3s include the opening cysteine and the closing phenylalanine or tryptophan. A D gene is named only where the DNA matches it firmly. Size tells how often a clone was seen (once, few, many) or the class of an expanded clone, and some rows leave it out.

J,V,size,D,CDR3,DNA
TRBJ2-1,TRBV3-1/TRBV3-2,once,NA,CASSRPLSGGSNEQFF,TGTGCCAGCAGCCGCCCGCTTAGCGGAGGTTCCAATGAGCAGTTCTTC
TRBJ2-3,TRBV11-2,NA,NA,CASSLVALSTDTQYF,TGTGCCAGCAGCTTAGTTGCGCTTAGCACAGATACGCAGTATTTT
TRBJ2-7,TRBV4-1,NA,NA,CASSLGEATVYEQYF,TGCGCCAGCAGCCTCGGGGAGGCAACGGTTTACGAGCAGTACTTC
TRBJ1-2,TRBV2,few,TRBD1,CASREWTGDNYGYTF,TGTGCCAGCAGGGAATGGACAGGGGATAACTATGGCTACACCTTC
TRBJ1-2,TRBV7-9,few,TRBD1,CASSRQGAASDYGYTF,TGTGCCAGCAGCCGTCAGGGGGCCGCCTCGGACTATGGCTACACCTTC
TRBJ2-7,TRBV19,NA,NA,CASSISRDRYEQYF,TGTGCCAGTAGTATCTCCAGGGATCGATACGAGCAGTACTTC
TRBJ2-7,TRBV11-3,NA,NA,CASSPDSASSYEQYF,TGTGCCAGCAGCCCGGACAGCGCCAGCTCCTACGAGCAGTACTTC
TRBJ1-2,TRBV25-1,NA,NA,CASSETQTRYGYTF,TGTGCCAGCAGTGAGACACAGACCCGCTATGGCTACACCTTC
TRBJ2-1,TRBV19,many,NA,CASSPPTDYNEQFF,TGTGCCAGTAGTCCCCCGACAGACTACAATGAGCAGTTCTTC
TRBJ1-2,TRBV24-1,NA,TRBD1,CATSDPGNRGDYGYTF,TGTGCCACCAGTGATCCGGGAAACAGGGGGGACTATGGCTACACCTTC
TRBJ2-1,TRBV6-5,NA,NA,CASSARGISEQFF,TGTGCCAGCAGCGCCCGCGGGATCAGTGAGCAGTTCTTC
TRBJ1-2,TRBV11-3,once,TRBD1,CASSYTGGSTSNYGYTF,TGTGCCAGCAGCTACACAGGGGGCTCTACTTCTAACTATGGCTACACCTTC
TRBJ2-7,TRBV5-1,NA,NA,CASSPENSYEQYF,TGCGCCAGCAGTCCGGAGAACTCCTACGAGCAGTACTTC
TRBJ1-2,TRBV9,NA,TRBD1,CASSATGGRGYGYTF,TGTGCCAGCAGCGCAACAGGGGGCAGGGGCTATGGCTACACCTTC
TRBJ1-2,TRBV12-5,NA,NA,CASGLSLTEVYGYTF,TGTGCTAGTGGTTTGTCCCTGACAGAGGTATATGGCTACACCTTC
TRBJ1-2,TRBV24-1,NA,NA,CATSDLDGVGYTF,TGTGCCACCAGTGATTTGGACGGGGTTGGCTACACCTTC
TRBJ1-4,TRBV2,NA,NA,CASSDGATNEKLFF,TGTGCCAGCAGTGACGGAGCAACTAATGAAAAACTGTTTTTT
TRBJ2-7,TRBV20-1,NA,TRBD2,CSASLLADGLERGEQYF,TGCAGTGCTAGTCTTCTAGCGGACGGACTGGAGAGGGGCGAGCAGTACTTC
TRBJ2-2,TRBV7-3,NA,TRBD2,CASSSGGRGTGELFF,TGTGCCAGCAGCTCGGGAGGGCGAGGCACCGGGGAGCTGTTTTTT
TRBJ2-6,TRBV19,NA,NA,CASSIRVAGANVLTF,TGTGCCAGTAGTATCAGGGTTGCTGGGGCCAACGTCCTGACTTTC
TRBJ2-1,TRBV9,few,NA,CASSARTVRGNEQFF,TGTGCCAGCAGCGCCAGGACCGTCAGGGGTAATGAGCAGTTCTTC
TRBJ2-1,TRBV10-2,NA,TRBD2,CASSEGGGAQFF,TGCGCCAGCAGTGAGGGCGGGGGGGCCCAATTCTTC
TRBJ1-2,TRBV21-1,NA,NA,CASNESPGGTEANYGYTF,TGTGCCAGCAACGAATCCCCAGGGGGGACGGAAGCTAACTATGGCTACACCTTC
TRBJ1-6,TRBV6-1,few,NA,CASSEHQGNSPLHF,TGTGCCAGCAGTGAACATCAGGGGAATTCACCCCTCCACTTT
TRBJ2-1,TRBV2,NA,NA,CASSERQTLNEQFF,TGTGCCAGCAGTGAGAGACAGACTCTCAATGAGCAGTTCTTC
TRBJ2-2,TRBV2,NA,TRBD1,CASAGQGAMAGELFF,TGTGCCAGCGCCGGACAGGGGGCTATGGCCGGGGAGCTGTTTTTT
TRBJ2-7,TRBV24-1,NA,NA,CATSDSNEQYF,TGTGCCACCAGTGATTCTAACGAGCAGTACTTC
TRBJ2-7,TRBV7-8,NA,NA,CASSTSARYEQYF,TGTGCCAGCAGCACGTCGGCCAGGTACGAGCAGTACTTC
TRBJ1-4,TRBV12-3/TRBV12-4,NA,NA,CASSFSGKLFF,TGTGCCAGCAGTTTCAGTGGAAAACTGTTTTTT
TRBJ1-2,TRBV18,few,NA,CASSPGSDILLGGYTF,TGTGCCAGCTCACCTGGTTCTGATATACTCTTGGGCGGCTACACCTTC
TRBJ2-1,TRBV24-1,NA,TRBD2,CATSDRGLANNNEQFF,TGTGCCACCAGTGACCGGGGACTAGCGAACAACAATGAGCAGTTCTTC
TRBJ1-2,TRBV6-5,NA,NA,CASSLGGSGYTF,TGTGCCAGCAGTTTGGGGGGTAGCGGCTACACCTTC
TRBJ2-1,TRBV18,NA,NA,CASESLPKSKQFF,TGTGCCAGCGAGAGTCTCCCGAAATCTAAGCAGTTCTTC
TRBJ2-7,TRBV2,NA,NA,CASRVQVYEQYF,TGTGCCAGCAGGGTACAGGTATACGAGCAGTACTTC
TRBJ1-1,TRBV7-3,few,NA,CASSPHKNTEAFF,TGTGCCAGCAGCCCGCACAAGAACACTGAAGCTTTCTTT
TRBJ2-1,TRBV7-6,NA,TRBD2,CASSLESGGYGNEQFF,TGTGCCAGCAGCTTGGAGAGCGGGGGGTATGGCAATGAGCAGTTCTTC
TRBJ1-2,TRBV30,NA,TRBD1,CAWSPQGANYGYTF,TGTGCCTGGAGTCCACAGGGGGCTAACTATGGCTACACCTTC